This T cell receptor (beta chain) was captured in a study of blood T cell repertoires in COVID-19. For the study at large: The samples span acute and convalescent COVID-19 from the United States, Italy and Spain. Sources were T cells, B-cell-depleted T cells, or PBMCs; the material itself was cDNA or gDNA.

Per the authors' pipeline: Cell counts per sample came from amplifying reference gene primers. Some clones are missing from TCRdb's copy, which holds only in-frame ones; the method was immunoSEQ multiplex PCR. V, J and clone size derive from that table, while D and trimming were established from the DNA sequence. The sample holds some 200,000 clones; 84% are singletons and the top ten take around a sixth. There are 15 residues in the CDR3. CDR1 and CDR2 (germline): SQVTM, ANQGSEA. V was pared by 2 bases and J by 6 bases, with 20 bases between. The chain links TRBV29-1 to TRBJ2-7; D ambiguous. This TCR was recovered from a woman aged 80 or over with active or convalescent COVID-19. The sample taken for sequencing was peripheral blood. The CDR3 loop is CSVEPADSTKGEQYF. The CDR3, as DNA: TGCAGCGTTGAACCGGCGGATTCCACAAAAGGCGAGCAGTACTTC.